A selection of T cell receptor beta chains follows, all from one sample in a study of T cell responses to AZD1222 COVID-19 vaccine. Clones were read by immunoSEQ multiplex PCR, and TCRdb kept only the in-frame ones, dropping some. The sample consists of around 66,000 clones, more than 75% of them appearing once. This sample comprised peripheral blood, obtained on day 0 of AZD1222 vaccination. The source of these receptors is an adult in good health. Both conserved end residues are part of each CDR3.

v_gene,j_gene,CDR3aa
TRBV6-2/TRBV6-3,TRBJ2-1,CASSRDRETFDNEQFF
TRBV27,TRBJ2-2,CASSPGTSNTGELFF
TRBV5-5,TRBJ1-2,CASSSRTGRTF
TRBV6-1,TRBJ1-6,CASSEGEGGNSPLHF
TRBV7-3,TRBJ2-2,CASSPRGARAPGELFF
TRBV18,TRBJ2-5,CASSPSGETQYF
TRBV18,TRBJ1-4,CASSQTHVDEKLFF
TRBV6-5,TRBJ1-2,CASRHLTGQGYGYTF
TRBV5-1,TRBJ2-7,CASSWTNPHEQYF
TRBV6-2/TRBV6-3,TRBJ2-3,CASSRQGLAGDADTQYF
TRBV30,TRBJ2-2,CAWRERGGYTGELFF
TRBV19,TRBJ1-1,CASSISKSAEAFF
TRBV6-5,TRBJ1-6,CASTSGNNSPLHF
TRBV2,TRBJ2-2,CASSELANTGELFF
TRBV7-9,TRBJ1-2,CASSRNPTGPSYGYTF
TRBV19,TRBJ1-3,CASRQGRVSGNTIYF
TRBV19,TRBJ2-3,CASSIDTEVSTDTQYF
TRBV6-2/TRBV6-3,TRBJ1-1,CASSYIQRGEAFF
TRBV2,TRBJ2-5,CASSEEWEWIQTQYF
TRBV28,TRBJ2-7,CASSLGIHYEQYF
TRBV7-9,TRBJ1-5,CASSFTGEGQPQHF
TRBV7-8,TRBJ2-3,CASSLGSFRGTDTQYF
TRBV27,TRBJ2-2,CASSITGTGELFF
TRBV3-1/TRBV3-2,TRBJ1-2,CASSPETGRMNYGYTF
TRBV19,TRBJ1-5,CASSWEGSNQPQHF
TRBV11-2,TRBJ1-5,CASSLDARMAAQHF
TRBV6-5,TRBJ2-7,CASGPDRGPYEQYF
TRBV27,TRBJ1-2,CASSLGAGPITYGYTF
TRBV3-1/TRBV3-2,TRBJ2-5,CASSLAGHQETQYF
TRBV5-6,TRBJ1-5,CASSLSGVDQPQHF
TRBV19,TRBJ1-1,CASSMDPIQENTEAFF